These 12 T cell receptor beta chains were sequenced from one sample in a study of cytomegalovirus exposure and HLA in healthy donors. With 60 Vbeta and 13 Jbeta primers, the PCR was carried out. Clones were read by immunoSEQ multiplex PCR, and TCRdb kept only the in-frame ones, dropping some. The sample lists 170,000 or so clones, 77% occurring once. Material: PBMCs. The receptor set was obtained from a woman in her thirties in good health and CMV-seropositive.

V is TRBV7-2 and J is TRBJ2-7; 7 bases map to TRBD1. Germline CDR1 is SGHTA and CDR2 is FQGNSA. The trim removed 5 bases at V and 6 bases at J, leaving 4 bases unmatched. This CDR3 is built from 12 residues. Here the CDR3 reads CASSRDSLEQYF. The CDR3 region has the DNA TGTGCCAGCAGCAGGGACAGCCTCGAGCAGTACTTC.

The gene calls are TRBV6-5 and TRBJ2-5; 14 bases line up with TRBD2. Germline lookup yields CDR1 MNHEY and CDR2 SVGAGI. The CDR3 extends over 14 amino acids. Trimming removed 6 bases from V and 3 bases from J; junction bases left unmatched: 0. CDR3 sequence (DNA): TGTGCCAGCAGGGGACTAGCGGGAGAAGAGACCCAGTACTTC. This codes for CASRGLAGEETQYF.

A few counts support this clone. The chain couples TRBV30 to TRBJ2-2; TRBD1 is a possible D gene (6 bases). Trimming took off 3 bases at V and 3 bases at J, with 11 bases between the two ends. Germline lookup yields CDR1 GTSNPN and CDR2 SVGIG (reference sequence). The CDR3 runs 14 residues. Here the CDR3 DNA reads TGTGCCTGGAGATTGGGGACACACACCGGGGAGCTGTTTTTT. Protein: CAWRLGTHTGELFF.

Judged by abundance, this clone is medium-sized. V is TRBV7-7 and J is TRBJ2-5, with D possibly matching TRBD1 (6 bases). V was clipped by 5 bases and J by 4 bases, with 20 bases between them. The CDR3 spans 16 residues. CDR1 is SSHAT and CDR2 is FNYEAQ in the germline V gene (reference sequence). DNA of the CDR3: TGTGCCAGCAGCCCTTTGACGCAGGACAGCTCAGAGACCCAGTACTTC. It is translated as CASSPLTQDSSETQYF.

This clone occurred a few times. The chain uses TRBV11-2 and TRBJ2-7; TRBD1 aligns across 9 bases. Germline V CDR1 and CDR2: SGHAT, FQNNGV. The CDR3 is 15 amino acids. Losses at the gene ends were 5 bases for V and 4 bases for J; bases not matched to a gene: 9. The CDR3 coding sequence is TGTGCCAGCAGCCGGGGACAGGGCTTACCTTACGAGCAGTACTTC. Protein product: CASSRGQGLPYEQYF. Full variable domain (outside the CDR3, taken from reference TRBV11-2 and TRBJ2-7): EAGVAQSPRYKIIEKRQSVAFWCNPISGHATLYWYQQILGQGPKLLIQFQNNGVVDDSQLPKDRFSAERLKGVDSTLKIQPAKLEDSAVYLCASSRGQGLPYEQYFGPGTRLTVT.

This clone showed up just once. The chain uses TRBV13 and TRBJ2-7; 7 bases agree with TRBD1. With V trimmed by 4 bases and J by 4 bases, 4 bases remained unmatched. The CDR3 is 13 amino acids. CDR1 and CDR2 from the germline V gene are PRHDT and FYEKMQ (reference sequence). The DNA for the CDR3 is TGTGCCAGCAGCTCACAGGGGAATTACGAGCAGTACTTC. As protein: CASSSQGNYEQYF.

The gene calls are TRBV19 and TRBJ1-5; no reliable D call. This CDR3 has 12 residues. In germline, CDR1 is LNHDA, CDR2 SQIVND (reference sequence). Trimming took off 3 bases at V and 6 bases at J, with 6 bases between the two ends. Here the CDR3 reads CASSIEGQPQHF. In nucleotides, the CDR3 is TGTGCCAGTAGTATTGAGGGTCAGCCCCAGCATTTT.

This chain uses TRBV30 with TRBJ2-3; 9 bases fit TRBD2. V shed 1 base and J 3 bases; nucleotides not matched to a gene: 11. Germline V gene sequence: CDR1 GTSNPN, CDR2 SVGIG (reference sequence). The CDR3 consists of 17 residues. CDR3 in amino acids: CAWSGGVAGAGTDTQYF. DNA for the CDR3: TGTGCCTGGAGTGGAGGGGTAGCGGGAGCTGGAACAGATACGCAGTATTTT.

This chain links TRBV13 with TRBJ1-1; maybe TRBD1 (5 bases). The germline V gene encodes CDR1 PRHDT and CDR2 FYEKMQ (reference sequence). This CDR3 is built from 14 residues. Trimming shortened V by 0 bases and J by 4 bases, and 9 bases separated the two germline ends. DNA of the CDR3: TGTGCCAGCAGCTTAGGCCATAGGGGCACTGAAGCTTTCTTT. Residues: CASSLGHRGTEAFF.

This chain links TRBV5-1 with TRBJ1-1; 7 positions match TRBD1. V dropped 4 bases and J dropped 0; count of bases not matched to a gene: 3. The CDR3 runs 14 residues. Germline CDR1 and CDR2: SGHRS and YFSETQ. CDR3 sequence (DNA): TGCGCCAGCAGCCGCACAGGGGTGAACACTGAAGCTTTCTTT. Encoded protein: CASSRTGVNTEAFF.

This clone was counted a single time. The gene calls are TRBV5-1 and TRBJ2-5; 7 nucleotides align to TRBD2. The CDR3 has 17 residues. Germline-derived CDR1 and CDR2 are SGHRS and YFSETQ. With 4 bases clipped from V and 0 bases from J, the junction kept 12 bases outside the gene matches. The CDR3 DNA sequence: TGCGCCAGCAGCATCAACCCTAGCGGAGGGTACCAAGAGACCCAGTACTTC. Protein product: CASSINPSGGYQETQYF.

The sample holds one count of this clone. This CDR3 reads CASSLRAGDEQYF. The CDR3, as DNA: TGTGCCAGCAGCTTACGGGCGGGAGACGAGCAGTACTTC. V and J are TRBV7-2 and TRBJ2-7, with TRBD2 identical over 7 bases. This CDR3 has 13 residues. V lost 2 bases, J lost 5 bases, and 3 bases stayed unmatched. Germline V CDR1 and CDR2: SGHTA, FQGNSA.